Each of the 20 T cell receptor beta chains below was sequenced from the same sample in a study of regulatory T cells in long-lasting Graves disease listed by TCRdb under 2021. Preparation of the library involved multiplex PCR. Sequencer: Illumina HiSeq 4000. To build TCR beta libraries, CDR3 regions were amplified by Arm-PCR using iRepertoire HTBI primers. TCRdb handled the public reads itself, with Q25 trimming in fastp and clone calling in MiXCR, and kept productive beta chains. Each record represents a unique CDR3 protein, reported with the most common genes and DNA among its rows. This sample has about 470,000 distinct CDR3 sequences in its table, and roughly 21% of those were observed once. The ten largest clones add up to roughly 7% of the sample. The time point label, read with the paper, signifies: persistent/refractory GD, antithyroid drugs over 5 years with positive TRAb. For both TCR sequencing and RNA sequencing, RNA was extracted from PBMCs in TRIzol.

The sequencing here drew on peripheral blood mononuclear cells (PBMCs), taken when the disease was refractory, from a patient treated with antithyroid drugs. The receptors were sampled from a female donor with Graves disease.

The V and J genes are TRBV28 and TRBJ2-7; the D gene could be TRBD1 or TRBD2 (6 bases each). Trimming took off 8 bases at V and 5 bases at J, with 19 bases between the two ends. This CDR3 has 14 amino acids. Per the germline V gene, CDR1 is MDHEN and CDR2 is SYDVKM. CDR3 sequence reads: CASSPLAGEDEQYF. The CDR3 DNA reads as TGTGCCAGCTCACCATTGGCAGGGGAGGACGAGCAGTACTTC.

This clonotype was observed many times. This chain uses TRBV20-1 with TRBJ2-7; no reliable D call. V dropped 1 base and J dropped 1 base, with 14 bases sitting between them. The length of the CDR3 is 15 residues. Germline-derived CDR1 and CDR2 are DFQATT and SNEGSKA (reference sequence). The CDR3: CSARARSSYSYEQYF. CDR3 nucleotides: TGCAGTGCTAGAGCCCGAAGTTCCTATTCCTACGAGCAGTACTTC.

The chain recombines TRBV19 with TRBJ1-2; D gene uncertain. The CDR3 runs to 15 residues. The V end lost 1 base, the J end lost 4 bases, and 13 bases lay between the germline ends. Germline-derived CDR1 and CDR2 are LNHDA and SQIVND (reference sequence). In DNA form, the CDR3 reads TGTGCCAGTAGTATAGGTGCAGCTCCGAGCTATGGCTACACCTTC. Protein sequence: CASSIGAAPSYGYTF.

The table lists this clonotype with many counts. The V and J genes are TRBV2 and TRBJ1-1, with 7 bases matching TRBD1. Germline values: CDR1 SNHLY, CDR2 FYNNEI. The CDR3 is 17 residues long. After removal of 6 bases from V and 3 bases from J, the junction contained 16 bases not matched to a gene. The CDR3 nucleotides are TGTGCCAGCAGGCTAGGACAGGAAGGGGAACGGGACACTGAAGCTTTCTTT. This codes for CASRLGQEGERDTEAFF.

The chain links TRBV14 to TRBJ2-2; D possibly matches TRBD1 or TRBD2 (5 bases each). CDR3 length equals 17 residues. V was shortened by 3 bases and J by 7 bases, with 21 bases between the two germline ends. The V gene's germline CDR1 is SGHDN and CDR2 FVKESK. The CDR3 sequence is CASSHDYVRTKVGELFF. The CDR3 DNA follows: TGTGCCAGCAGCCATGACTACGTCAGGACAAAAGTCGGGGAGCTGTTTTTT.

J is TRBJ2-4 and V is TRBV11-2; a possible D gene is TRBD2 (5 bases). Trimming cost V 1 base and J 9 bases, with 7 bases left between them. The CDR3 is 12 residues long. Germline CDR1 and CDR2: SGHAT and FQNNGV. CDR3 sequence: CASSLVRGIQYF. Here the CDR3 DNA reads TGTGCCAGCAGCTTAGTCCGGGGCATTCAGTACTTC.

The table lists this clonotype with many counts. V and J are TRBV29-1 and TRBJ1-2, with TRBD1 as a possible D gene (5 bases). V gave up 6 bases and J gave up 2 bases, with 13 bases separating them. CDR1 is SQVTM, CDR2 ANQGSEA, per germline. This CDR3 contains 13 residues. The CDR3 nucleotides are TGCAGCGTGGGAACGGGACGGAACTATGGCTACACCTTC. Residues: CSVGTGRNYGYTF.

This clonotype occurred many times. The chain combines TRBV2 with TRBJ2-3; D gene unclear. V was trimmed by 5 bases and J by 2 bases, leaving 8 bases between them. The germline V gene has CDR1 SNHLY and CDR2 FYNNEI. The CDR3 has 13 amino acids. The CDR3 loop is CASSREATDTQYF. The CDR3 bases are TGTGCCAGCAGTAGAGAGGCCACAGATACGCAGTATTTT.

This clonotype was seen ten or more times. This rearrangement joins TRBV12-3 or TRBV12-4 to TRBJ1-1, with 8 nucleotides matching TRBD1. The CDR3 length is 15 residues. The V segment lost 1 base and the J segment 7 bases; nucleotides outside the gene matches: 8. CDR3 protein: CASSLVPGGSFEAFF. CDR3 nucleotide sequence: TGTGCCAGCAGTTTAGTACCAGGGGGCTCGTTTGAAGCTTTCTTT.

This clonotype was seen at least ten times. The V gene is TRBV28, the J gene TRBJ1-5; D ambiguous. CDR1 MDHEN and CDR2 SYDVKM come from the germline V gene. V lost 5 bases, J lost 1 base, and 12 bases lay in between. This CDR3 is 15 amino acids long. The CDR3 protein is CASSPRDWSNQPQHF. CDR3 DNA: TGTGCCAGCAGTCCGAGGGATTGGAGCAATCAGCCCCAGCATTTT.

This clonotype was seen many times. V and J are TRBV28 and TRBJ1-1; D gene uncertain. The germline V and J ends were trimmed by 8 bases and 4 bases, with 8 bases remaining between them. CDR1 and CDR2 (germline): MDHEN, SYDVKM. This CDR3 has 11 residues. The CDR3 bases are TGTGCCAGCCTCCGGGTCACTGAAGCTTTCTTT. Translation gives CASLRVTEAFF.

On this clonotype itself: Lacking the conserved final phenylalanine or tryptophan, this CDR3 likely reflects a read error. The chain couples TRBV27 to TRBJ1-5; a possible D gene is TRBD1 (6 bases). Germline lookup yields CDR1 MNHEY and CDR2 SMNVEV (reference sequence). The V end was cut by 4 bases, the J end by 6 bases, with 16 bases between. This CDR3 has 15 residues. Written as DNA, the CDR3 is TGTGCCAGCAGTTCCAAGCGGGGGCCGGGTCAGCCCCAGCATCTT. It encodes CASSSKRGPGQPQHL.

V usage is TRBV6-2 or TRBV6-3 and J usage is TRBJ1-5; the match to TRBD1 covers 11 bases. The CDR3 runs to 17 residues. Germline V gene sequence: CDR1 MNHEY, CDR2 SVGEGT. Unmatched junction bases numbered 11, after V lost 6 bases and J lost 4 bases. CDR3 DNA: TGTGCCAGCAGGTCCGGGACAGGGGGAAGGAGAAATCAGCCCCAGCATTTT. Its protein is CASRSGTGGRRNQPQHF.

This clonotype was detected ten times or more. V and J are TRBV28 and TRBJ1-2; D unclear. V dropped 6 bases and J dropped 2 bases, with 10 bases sitting between them. Germline CDR1 is MDHEN and CDR2 is SYDVKM. The CDR3 consists of 13 residues. This chain's CDR3 is CASRSTVNYGYTF. CDR3 coding DNA: TGTGCCAGCAGATCCACAGTGAACTATGGCTACACCTTC.

The chain recombines TRBV7-9 with TRBJ1-2; D is undetermined. CDR1 is SEHNR, CDR2 FQNEAQ, per germline (reference sequence). The germline V and J ends were trimmed by 3 bases and 2 bases, with 10 bases remaining between them. The CDR3 covers 14 residues. For the CDR3, the DNA is TGTGCCAGCAGCTTTGGCGGGTCGAACTATGGCTACACCTTC. Translation gives CASSFGGSNYGYTF.

This clonotype was found many times. The chain uses TRBV11-3 and TRBJ2-5; TRBD2 matches 13 bases. Germline V CDR1 and CDR2: SGHNT, YENEEA. The length of the CDR3 is 16 residues. V lost 2 bases and J lost 4; bases outside the gene matches: 4. CDR3 DNA: TGTGCCAGCAGCTTACAGGGACTAGCGGGAACAGAGACCCAGTACTTC. Translated: CASSLQGLAGTETQYF.

V gene TRBV9 combines with J gene TRBJ1-1, with TRBD1 as a possible D gene (5 bases). Between the trimmed V and J ends, which lost 4 bases and 7 bases, there was a span of 17 bases. This CDR3 comprises 14 residues. The germline gives CDR1 SGDLS, CDR2 YYNGEE. The CDR3 here is CASSLGGGPNEAFF. The DNA for the CDR3 is TGTGCCAGCAGCCTCGGGGGGGGTCCAAATGAAGCTTTCTTT.

This clonotype was observed a few times. This chain uses TRBV6-1 with TRBJ2-7; 10 bases are a match to TRBD2. Germline V gene sequence: CDR1 MNHNS, CDR2 SASEGT. Unmatched junction bases numbered 5, after V lost 6 bases and J lost 3 bases. This CDR3 contains 14 residues. The CDR3 spells CASRDLAGDYEQYF. Written as DNA, the CDR3 is TGTGCCAGCAGGGATCTAGCGGGAGACTACGAGCAGTACTTC.

This clonotype was detected many times. This chain uses TRBV2 with TRBJ2-7; D may be TRBD1 or TRBD2 (5 bases each). V lost 3 bases, J lost 2 bases, and 11 bases lay in between. Germline V gives CDR1 SNHLY, CDR2 FYNNEI. CDR3 length equals 14 residues. For the CDR3, the DNA is TGTGCCAGCAGTGAGGGTGTGGGGGCCTACGAGCAGTACTTC. It codes for CASSEGVGAYEQYF.

This chain uses TRBV6-1 with TRBJ2-2; D could derive from TRBD1 or TRBD2 (5 bases each). This CDR3 is built from 13 residues. V was pared by 5 bases and J by 7 bases, with 11 bases between. Germline assignment: CDR1 MNHNS and CDR2 SASEGT. In nucleotides, the CDR3 is TGTGCCAGCAGTCTACTAGACAGCGGGGAGCTGTTTTTT. It specifies CASSLLDSGELFF.